A selection of T cell receptor beta chains follows, all from one sample in a study of blood T cell repertoires in COVID-19. The method was immunoSEQ multiplex PCR; TCRdb's version includes in-frame clones alone and lacks a portion of them. The sample contains around 58,000 clones, about 82% of which appear only once. Sample: peripheral blood. These receptors were taken from a human donor in a cohort sampled during active COVID-19. The CDR3 runs from the conserved cysteine through the conserved F or W. The order of the fields is clone size, V gene, CDR3 length, D gene, J gene, CDR3 protein, CDR3 DNA. D genes are given only for firm matches. A clone size is listed for some rows: how often the clone was seen (once, few, many), or a class if it is expanded.

>NA|TRBV11-3|17|TRBD1|TRBJ1-2
CASSLGGQVSRGYGYTF
TGTGCCAGCAGCTTAGGGGGACAGGTGTCCCGGGGCTATGGCTACACCTTC
>NA|TRBV6-5|15|NA|TRBJ2-7
CASTEWRRQGGEQYF
TGTGCCAGCACCGAGTGGAGGCGGCAGGGAGGCGAGCAGTACTTC
>NA|TRBV7-9|15|TRBD1|TRBJ2-5
CASSQRTGLGETQYF
TGTGCCAGCAGCCAACGGACAGGGTTGGGGGAGACCCAGTACTTC
>NA|TRBV19|13|NA|TRBJ1-5
CASSTTEPQPQHF
TGTGCCAGTAGTACGACAGAGCCTCAGCCCCAGCATTTT
>NA|TRBV5-1|15|NA|TRBJ1-1
CASSFSGTTNTEAFF
TGCGCCAGCAGCTTCTCCGGGACAACGAACACTGAAGCTTTCTTT
>NA|TRBV4-3|18|TRBD2|TRBJ2-2
CANSQDRGSGGYTGELFF
TGCGCCAACAGCCAAGATCGTGGTAGCGGGGGGTACACCGGGGAGCTGTTTTTT
>few|TRBV4-3|18|NA|TRBJ2-4
CASSQDGLGVKPENIQYF
TGCGCCAGCAGCCAAGACGGTTTAGGAGTAAAGCCAGAAAACATTCAGTACTTC
>NA|TRBV3-1/TRBV3-2|15|NA|TRBJ2-2
CASSPRGEGTGELFF
TGTGCCAGCAGCCCCAGGGGGGAAGGCACCGGGGAGCTGTTTTTT
>NA|TRBV7-9|13|NA|TRBJ2-3
CASYHSGGDTQYF
TGTGCCAGCTACCATAGCGGAGGAGATACGCAGTATTTT
>NA|TRBV6-6|13|NA|TRBJ1-2
CASTRGGNYGYTF
TGTGCCAGCACCAGGGGCGGGAACTATGGCTACACCTTC
>NA|TRBV30|13|NA|TRBJ1-5
CAWSTRENQPQHF
TGTGCCTGGTCGACACGGGAAAATCAGCCCCAGCATTTT
>NA|TRBV10-3|13|TRBD2|TRBJ2-5
CATSAGGQETQYF
TGTGCCACCTCAGCGGGGGGGCAGGAGACCCAGTACTTC
>NA|TRBV6-5|15|TRBD2|TRBJ2-5
CASSNSGGAGETQYF
TGTGCCAGCAGTAATAGCGGGGGGGCCGGAGAGACCCAGTACTTC
>NA|TRBV3-1/TRBV3-2|15|NA|TRBJ2-7
CASSQAADQTYEQYF
TGTGCCAGCAGCCAAGCAGCGGATCAAACCTACGAGCAGTACTTC
>NA|TRBV12-3/TRBV12-4|13|NA|TRBJ2-7
CASRSGTRYEQYF
TGTGCCAGCAGATCCGGGACAAGATACGAGCAGTACTTC
>NA|TRBV7-2|15|TRBD1|TRBJ1-6
CASSLETGVNSPLHF
TGTGCCAGCAGCTTAGAAACAGGGGTCAATTCACCCCTCCACTTT
>NA|TRBV2|12|NA|TRBJ2-3
CASTVTTDTQYF
TGTGCCAGCACGGTCACCACAGATACGCAGTATTTT
>NA|TRBV28|15|NA|TRBJ2-3
CATLPSAGSTDTQYF
TGTGCCACCCTCCCCAGTGCGGGGAGCACAGATACGCAGTATTTT
>NA|TRBV4-1|16|NA|TRBJ2-7
CASSQDFERPSYEQYF
TGCGCCAGCAGCCAAGATTTCGAGCGACCCTCCTACGAGCAGTACTTC
>NA|TRBV11-3|14|NA|TRBJ1-1
CASSRYRSNTEAFF
TGTGCCAGCAGCCGATACAGGAGCAACACTGAAGCTTTCTTT
>NA|TRBV7-9|16|TRBD1|TRBJ1-4
CASSLGFRGTNEKLFF
TGTGCCAGCAGCTTGGGGTTCAGGGGGACTAATGAAAAACTGTTTTTT
>NA|TRBV19|13|NA|TRBJ1-2
CASSIDGAGGYTF
TGTGCCAGTAGTATAGATGGTGCGGGTGGCTACACCTTC
>NA|TRBV12-5|19|TRBD2|TRBJ2-2
CASGLNRRLGLSNTGELFF
TGTGCTAGTGGTTTGAATCGTCGTTTGGGACTATCAAACACCGGGGAGCTGTTTTTT
>NA|TRBV10-3|14|TRBD2|TRBJ2-3
CAISFTSGEDTQYF
TGTGCCATCAGCTTTACTAGCGGGGAAGATACGCAGTATTTT
>once|TRBV24-1|16|TRBD1|TRBJ2-3
CATSDSGTGGPDTQYF
TGTGCCACCAGTGACTCCGGGACAGGGGGCCCAGATACGCAGTATTTT
>NA|TRBV18|16|TRBD2|TRBJ2-1
CASSPISGGADNEQFF
TGTGCCAGCTCACCCATCAGCGGGGGGGCCGACAATGAGCAGTTCTTC
>once|TRBV25-1|14|TRBD1|TRBJ2-5
CASSADRVRETQYF
TGTGCCAGCAGTGCAGACAGGGTCCGAGAGACCCAGTACTTC
>NA|TRBV5-4|12|NA|TRBJ1-1
CASSFAKGEAFF
TGTGCCAGCAGCTTTGCGAAGGGGGAGGCTTTCTTT
>NA|TRBV7-2|15|TRBD2|TRBJ2-1
CASSFTAGGNNEQFF
TGTGCCAGCAGTTTCACAGCGGGGGGGAACAATGAGCAGTTCTTC
>NA|TRBV19|13|TRBD1|TRBJ1-1
CASETGQHTEAFF
TGTGCCAGTGAGACAGGGCAGCACACTGAAGCTTTCTTT
>once|TRBV5-1|13|NA|TRBJ2-7
CASSLSEGREQYF
TGCGCCAGCAGCTTGTCGGAGGGCAGAGAGCAGTACTTC
>NA|TRBV9|17|TRBD1|TRBJ2-6
CASSVSGTGAGANVLTF
TGTGCCAGCAGCGTATCTGGGACAGGGGCTGGGGCCAACGTCCTGACTTTC
>NA|TRBV6-5|14|TRBD1|TRBJ2-5
CASSYEGAQETQYF
TGTGCCAGCAGTTACGAGGGGGCTCAAGAGACCCAGTACTTC
>NA|TRBV5-4|15|TRBD2|TRBJ2-5
CASSERLAGQETQYF
TGTGCCAGCAGCGAAAGACTAGCGGGGCAAGAGACCCAGTACTTC
>NA|TRBV2|14|TRBD1|TRBJ2-2
CATTGGRLDGELFF
TGTGCCACCACAGGGGGAAGATTGGACGGGGAGCTGTTTTTT
>NA|TRBV7-7|13|NA|TRBJ2-1
CASSLAPAAEQFF
TGTGCCAGCAGCTTAGCCCCAGCGGCTGAGCAGTTCTTC
>NA|TRBV6-5|14|TRBD1|TRBJ2-2
CASSGQGNTGELFF
TGTGCCAGCAGCGGACAGGGGAACACCGGGGAGCTGTTTTTT
>NA|TRBV11-2|11|NA|TRBJ1-1
CASSWGQGTFF
NA
>NA|TRBV6-7|15|TRBD2|TRBJ2-5
CASSHLRGGVETQYF
TGTGCCAGCAGTCACCTCCGGGGGGGCGTTGAGACCCAGTACTTC
>NA|TRBV27|14|NA|TRBJ1-1
CASSLFTGNTEAFF
TGTGCCAGCAGTTTATTCACGGGGAACACTGAAGCTTTCTTT
>NA|TRBV7-9|17|TRBD2|TRBJ2-1
CASSSSSLAGAYNEQFF
TGTGCCAGCAGCTCCTCCTCGCTAGCGGGGGCCTACAATGAGCAGTTCTTC